The following is a TCR beta chain sequence with its context. The data derive from a study of blood T cell repertoires in COVID-19. Study at large: T cells, B-cell-depleted T cells, or PBMCs supplied cDNA or gDNA.

V lost 6 bases to trimming and J lost 6 bases; unmatched junction nucleotides: 8. Per the germline V gene, CDR1 is MNHEY and CDR2 is SVGAGI. The CDR3 loop spans 15 amino acids. Assay used: immunoSEQ multiplex PCR; TCRdb lists only in-frame clones, some missing. The sample lists about 280,000 clones, approximately 80% occurring once. The chain has TRBV6-5 and TRBJ2-2, with 9 bases aligning to TRBD1. Sequencing was carried out using PBMCs or T cells enriched from blood (not recorded which). The source is a man aged 35 to 55 who had been exposed to COVID-19. CDR3 coding DNA: TGTGCCAGCAGGCAGGACAGGGGAGGGGCCGGGGAGCTGTTTTTT. It codes for CASRQDRGGAGELFF.